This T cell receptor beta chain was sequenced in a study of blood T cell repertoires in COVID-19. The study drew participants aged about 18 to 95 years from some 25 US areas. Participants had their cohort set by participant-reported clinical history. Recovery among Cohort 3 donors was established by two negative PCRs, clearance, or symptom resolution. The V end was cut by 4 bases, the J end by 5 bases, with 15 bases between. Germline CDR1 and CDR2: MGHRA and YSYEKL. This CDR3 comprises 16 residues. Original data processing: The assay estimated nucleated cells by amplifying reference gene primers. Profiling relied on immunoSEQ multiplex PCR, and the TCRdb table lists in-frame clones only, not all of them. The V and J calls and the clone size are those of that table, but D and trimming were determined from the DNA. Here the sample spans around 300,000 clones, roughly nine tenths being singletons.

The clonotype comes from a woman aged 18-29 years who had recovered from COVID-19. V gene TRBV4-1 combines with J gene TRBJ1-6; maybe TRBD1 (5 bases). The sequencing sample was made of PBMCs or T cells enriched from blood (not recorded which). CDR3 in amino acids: CASSPRVAGNNSPLHF. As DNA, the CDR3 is TGCGCCAGCAGCCCAAGGGTGGCAGGGAATAATTCACCCCTCCACTTT.